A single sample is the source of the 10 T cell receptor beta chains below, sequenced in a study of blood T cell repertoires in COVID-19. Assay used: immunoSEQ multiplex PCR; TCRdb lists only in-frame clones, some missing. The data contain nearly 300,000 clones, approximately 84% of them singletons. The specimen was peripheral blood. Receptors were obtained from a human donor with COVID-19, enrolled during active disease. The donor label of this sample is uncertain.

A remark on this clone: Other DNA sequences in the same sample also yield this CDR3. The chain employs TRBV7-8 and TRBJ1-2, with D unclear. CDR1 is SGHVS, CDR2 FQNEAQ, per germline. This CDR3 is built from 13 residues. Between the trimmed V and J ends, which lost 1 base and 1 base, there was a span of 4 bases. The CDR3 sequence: CASSLGLNYGYTF. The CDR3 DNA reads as TGTGCCAGCAGCTTAGGTCTTAACTATGGCTACACCTTC.

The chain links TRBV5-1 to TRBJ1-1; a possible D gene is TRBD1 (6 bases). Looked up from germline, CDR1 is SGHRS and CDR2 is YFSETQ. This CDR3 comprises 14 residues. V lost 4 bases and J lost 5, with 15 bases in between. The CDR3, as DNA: TGCGCCAGCAGCCTTATTCCAGGGACAACTGAAGCTTTCTTT. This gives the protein CASSLIPGTTEAFF.

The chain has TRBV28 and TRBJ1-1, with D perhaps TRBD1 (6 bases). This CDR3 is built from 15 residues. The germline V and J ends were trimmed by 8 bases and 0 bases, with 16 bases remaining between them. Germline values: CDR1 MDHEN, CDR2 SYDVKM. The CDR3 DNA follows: TGTGCCAGCGGAAGACCGGGACAACTGAACACTGAAGCTTTCTTT. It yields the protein CASGRPGQLNTEAFF.

The CDR3 here is CASNGREETQYF. As DNA, the CDR3 is TGTGCCAGTAATGGGCGGGAAGAGACCCAGTACTTC. This rearrangement joins TRBV19 to TRBJ2-5; maybe TRBD2 (5 bases). The CDR3 consists of 12 residues. The V end lost 7 bases, the J end lost 3 bases, and 9 bases lay between the germline ends. In germline, CDR1 is LNHDA, CDR2 SQIVND (reference sequence).

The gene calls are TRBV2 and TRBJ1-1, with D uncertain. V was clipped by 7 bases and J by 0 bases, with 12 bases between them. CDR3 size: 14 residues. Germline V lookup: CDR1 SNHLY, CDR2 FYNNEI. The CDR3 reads CASKNGFMNTEAFF. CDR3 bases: TGTGCCAGCAAGAACGGGTTCATGAACACTGAAGCTTTCTTT.

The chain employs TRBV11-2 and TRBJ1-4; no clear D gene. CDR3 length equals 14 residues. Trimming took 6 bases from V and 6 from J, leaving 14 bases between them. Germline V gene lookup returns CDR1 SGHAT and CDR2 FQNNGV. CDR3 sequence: CASSYMRRDEKLFF. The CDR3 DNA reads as TGTGCCAGCAGTTATATGAGGCGGGATGAAAAACTGTTTTTT.

CDR3 residues: CASSPSGTGVQDTQYF. CDR3 DNA sequence: TGTGCCAGCAGCCCCTCGGGGACAGGGGTACAAGATACGCAGTATTTT. The chain links TRBV5-5 to TRBJ2-3; 10 bases agree with TRBD1. J gave up 5 bases and V 4 bases, and 10 bases lay outside the gene matches. This CDR3 region has 16 residues. In germline, CDR1 is SGHKS, CDR2 YYEKEE (reference sequence).

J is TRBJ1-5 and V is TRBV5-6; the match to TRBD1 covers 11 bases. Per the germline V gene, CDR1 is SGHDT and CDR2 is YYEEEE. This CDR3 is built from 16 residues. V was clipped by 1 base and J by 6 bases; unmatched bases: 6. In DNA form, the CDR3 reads TGTGCCAGCAGCTTGTGGACAGGGGGCGCGGTTCAGCCCCAGCATTTT. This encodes CASSLWTGGAVQPQHF.

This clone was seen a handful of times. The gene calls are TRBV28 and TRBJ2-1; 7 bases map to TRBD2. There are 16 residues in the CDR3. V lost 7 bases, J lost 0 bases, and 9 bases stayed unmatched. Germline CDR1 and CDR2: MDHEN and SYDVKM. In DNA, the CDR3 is TGTGCCAGCACACTCTGGTTAGCGGGCTCCTACAATGAGCAGTTCTTC. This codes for CASTLWLAGSYNEQFF.

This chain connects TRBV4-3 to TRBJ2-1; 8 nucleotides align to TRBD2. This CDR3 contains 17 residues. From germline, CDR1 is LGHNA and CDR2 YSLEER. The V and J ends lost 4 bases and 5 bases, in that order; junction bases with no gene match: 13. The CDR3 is CASSRGVLREVHNEQFF. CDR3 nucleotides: TGCGCCAGCAGCCGGGGAGTTTTGCGGGAGGTCCACAATGAGCAGTTCTTC.